Listed below are T cell receptor beta chains from one sample, sequenced in a study of Graves' ophthalmopathy and Graves' hyperthyroidism. TCRdb re-called the multiplex PCR reads with MiXCR, one entry per CDR3 protein. The repertoire holds 400,000 or so distinct CDR3 sequences, 15% seen once, with approximately 7% in the top ten. The sample was peripheral blood. The receptors derive from a woman aged 18-29 years with stable Graves' hyperthyroidism. Each CDR3 is given with its conserved first and last residue. D genes are given only for firm matches. For some rows the clone size is stated as once, few or many, or as a class when expanded; others skip it.

v_gene,j_gene,d_gene,abundance,CDR3nt,CDR3aa
TRBV7-2,TRBJ1-6,.,many,TGTGCCAGCAGCTTGAGTAGGGCAAATTCACCCCTCCACTTT,CASSLSRANSPLHF
TRBV6-1,TRBJ2-7,.,many,TGTGCCAGCAGTGCACAGACTCTCTACGAGCAGTACTTC,CASSAQTLYEQYF
TRBV6-1,TRBJ2-5,.,many,TGTGCCAGCAGTGAAGCGGGGGGCCCGGGGATTCAAGAGACCCAGTACTTC,CASSEAGGPGIQETQYF
TRBV6-5,TRBJ2-5,TRBD1,many,TGTGCCAGCAGCAGGACAGGGGAGAGCGAGACCCAGTACTTC,CASSRTGESETQYF
TRBV27,TRBJ1-1,.,many,TGTGCCAGCAGTCATATGGGGAGAGAGGTAGCTTTCTTT,CASSHMGREVAFF
TRBV20-1,TRBJ1-2,.,.,TGCAGTGCTTTCGACCCGTATGGCTACACCTTC,CSAFDPYGYTF
TRBV12-3/TRBV12-4,TRBJ1-1,.,many,TGTGCCAGCAGTTTACGGGGAGACATGACTGAAGCTTTCTTT,CASSLRGDMTEAFF
TRBV7-9,TRBJ1-2,.,many,TGTGCCAGCAGCCCAAGTGGGCCTCACTATGGCTACACCTTC,CASSPSGPHYGYTF
TRBV12-3/TRBV12-4,TRBJ1-5,TRBD1,many,TGTGCCAGCAGTTTACGACAGGGGTGGGATCAGCCCCAGCATTTT,CASSLRQGWDQPQHF
TRBV14,TRBJ2-7,TRBD2,many,TGTGCCAGCAGCCAGTCCGGGACTAGCGGATTAGAGTACTTC,CASSQSGTSGLEYF
TRBV15,TRBJ2-5,.,.,TGTGCCACCAGCAGAGATATCACCCAGTACTTC,CATSRDITQYF
TRBV4-1,TRBJ1-6,TRBD1,.,TGCGCCAGCAGCCAAGTGGACAGGGGAGGGTATTCACCCCTCCACTTT,CASSQVDRGGYSPLHF
TRBV6-5,TRBJ1-2,.,many,TGTGCCAGCAGATCCAACGGACAGTCCTTGGTGGGCTACACCTTC,CASRSNGQSLVGYTF
TRBV10-1,TRBJ1-5,TRBD1,few,TGCGCCAGCAGTAGGGACAGGGGGCTGGGCAATCAGCCCCAGCATTTT,CASSRDRGLGNQPQHF
TRBV6-5,TRBJ2-7,TRBD1,many,TGTGCCAGCAGTTACCGACAGGGCGGCGAGCAGTACTTC,CASSYRQGGEQYF
TRBV6-2/TRBV6-3,TRBJ2-2,.,many,TGTGCCAGCACCCAAACCGGGGAGCTGTTTTTT,CASTQTGELFF
TRBV30,TRBJ1-2,TRBD1,many,TGTGCCTGGAGTGTAGGACAGGGCCAGGTTGGCTACACCTTC,CAWSVGQGQVGYTF
TRBV6-5,TRBJ2-2,.,.,TGTGCCAGCAGTTCGACGGGGCCGATCGGGGAGCTGTTTTTT,CASSSTGPIGELFF
TRBV6-1,TRBJ1-6,.,many,TGTGCCAGCAGTGAAGCGCTGGGGGATTCACCCCTCCACTTT,CASSEALGDSPLHF
TRBV20-1,TRBJ2-7,.,.,TGCAGTGCTAGCGGCTCCATAGAGCAGTACTTC,CSASGSIEQYF
TRBV19,TRBJ1-1,.,.,TGTGCCAGTAGAAAAAGCATCTACGGGGGCACTGAAGCTTTCTTT,CASRKSIYGGTEAFF
TRBV6-2/TRBV6-3,TRBJ1-5,TRBD1,many,TGTGCCAGCAGTTTCACAGGGGCGCATGGCAATCAGCCCCAGCATTTT,CASSFTGAHGNQPQHF
TRBV19,TRBJ2-7,.,many,TGTGCCAGTAGTATAGATCTTCTGGGGTCACGGACAGTACAGTACTTC,CASSIDLLGSRTVQYF
TRBV7-9,TRBJ1-1,.,.,TGTGCCAGCAACGTGGGGGTCCCCACTGAAGCTTTCTTT,CASNVGVPTEAFF
TRBV7-2,TRBJ2-6,.,many,TGTGCCGGACAAGTCTCTGGGGCCAACGTCCTGACTTTC,CAGQVSGANVLTF
TRBV6-1,TRBJ1-2,.,many,TGTGCCAGCAGTCCCCCCGGACGGTCTAACTATGGCTACACCTTC,CASSPPGRSNYGYTF
TRBV19,TRBJ2-2,.,.,TGTGCCAGTAGTACGCTCACCACCGGGGAGCTGTTTTTT,CASSTLTTGELFF
TRBV29-1,TRBJ1-2,.,many,TGCAGCGTAAACGATCCACGACTACCCTATGGCTACACCTTC,CSVNDPRLPYGYTF
TRBV27,TRBJ1-2,TRBD1,many,TGTGCCAGCAGTTTTGGGACAGGGGGCTGGTATGGCTACACCTTC,CASSFGTGGWYGYTF
TRBV7-9,TRBJ2-4,.,many,TGTGCCAGCAGCTTAGCGGGAGTTGCGGTCATTAAGTACTTC,CASSLAGVAVIKYF
TRBV6-2/TRBV6-3,TRBJ2-7,.,many,TGTGCCAGCAGTTACCGACGGACTTGGAACTCCTACGAGCAGTACTTC,CASSYRRTWNSYEQYF
TRBV12-3/TRBV12-4,TRBJ2-7,.,many,TGTGCCACTGCCTTAAACGCGGGGTACGAGCAGTACTTC,CATALNAGYEQYF
TRBV4-1,TRBJ1-5,.,many,TGCGCCAGCAGCCAAGATATTTATAGCAATCAGCCCCAGCATTTT,CASSQDIYSNQPQHF
TRBV12-3/TRBV12-4,TRBJ1-1,.,many,TGTGCCAGCAGTTCGGGTCGGGCAATTGGGAACACTGAAGCTTTCTTT,CASSSGRAIGNTEAFF
TRBV12-3/TRBV12-4,TRBJ2-7,.,many,TGTGCCAGCAGCCCCTATCGGGGGATCTCCTACGAGCAGTACTTC,CASSPYRGISYEQYF
TRBV4-1,TRBJ2-7,.,.,TGCGCCAGCAGCCCGGAGCCACCGAGGCCCTACGAGCAGTACTTC,CASSPEPPRPYEQYF
TRBV6-2/TRBV6-3,TRBJ2-5,.,many,TGTGCCAGCAGTTACAACGGGGGCACGGATCAAGAGACCCAGTACTTC,CASSYNGGTDQETQYF
TRBV7-9,TRBJ1-1,.,many,TGTGCCAGCAGCTCTTTACCCGGGTACGCCACTGAAGCTTTCTTT,CASSSLPGYATEAFF
TRBV19,TRBJ1-5,.,many,TGTGCCAGTACGGGGCGGGGGGCTCTGGAAATCAATCAGCCCCAGCATTTT,CASTGRGALEINQPQHF
TRBV6-1,TRBJ2-5,.,.,TGTGCCAGCAGTGTAGCGGCCAACCAAGAGACCCAGTACTTC,CASSVAANQETQYF
TRBV12-3/TRBV12-4,TRBJ2-7,.,.,TGTGCCAGCAGTGCTGGTTTCAGCCTCACGGACGACGAGCAGTACTTC,CASSAGFSLTDDEQYF
TRBV6-5,TRBJ1-1,.,many,TGTGCCAGCTACGGCAGACAGACGCTGAACACTGAAGCTTTCTTT,CASYGRQTLNTEAFF
TRBV5-4,TRBJ1-1,.,many,TGTGCCAGCAGCTTGGCCCTCGGTGTTGAAGCTTTCTTT,CASSLALGVEAFF
TRBV12-3/TRBV12-4,TRBJ1-2,TRBD1,.,TGTGCCAGCAGTCTTGGGACAGGGGGCGAGAATGGCTACACCTTC,CASSLGTGGENGYTF
TRBV11-2,TRBJ2-5,.,many,TGTGCCAGCAGCCCGGAGACGCGAGAGACCCAGTACTTC,CASSPETRETQYF
TRBV29-1,TRBJ1-1,.,many,TGCAGCGCCTTAGGGGCCAGCAACACTGAAGCTTTCTTT,CSALGASNTEAFF
TRBV25-1,TRBJ2-7,.,many,TGTGCCAGCAGTGGACTAGTTAAAACGGGAGAGCAGTACTTC,CASSGLVKTGEQYF
TRBV7-2,TRBJ2-7,.,many,TGTGCCAACAGCTCCACTCGCGAGCAGTACTTC,CANSSTREQYF
TRBV12-3/TRBV12-4,TRBJ2-5,TRBD1,many,TGTGCCAGCAGTCAACAGGGGCCTCAAGAGACCCAGTACTTC,CASSQQGPQETQYF
TRBV20-1,TRBJ2-5,TRBD2,many,TGCAGTGCTAGAGTTAGCGGGGGGGCCAAAGAGACCCAGTACTTC,CSARVSGGAKETQYF
TRBV6-1,TRBJ2-5,TRBD2,.,TGTGCCAGCAGTGGCCGGACTAGCGGGGGGGGGGAGACCCAGTACTTC,CASSGRTSGGGETQYF
TRBV7-2,TRBJ2-7,.,many,TGTGCCAGCAGCTCCATTTATTACGAGCAGTACTTC,CASSSIYYEQYF
TRBV5-6,TRBJ2-7,TRBD2,few,TGTGCCAGCAGCCCGGAGCGGGGGTCCTACGAGCAGTACTTC,CASSPERGSYEQYF
TRBV4-2,TRBJ1-1,TRBD1,many,TGTGCCAGCACCCAGGGGGGGGGCACTGAAGCTTTCTTT,CASTQGGGTEAFF